These 22 T cell receptor beta chains originate from one sample sequenced in a study of blood T cell repertoires in COVID-19. Clones were read by immunoSEQ multiplex PCR, and TCRdb kept only the in-frame ones, dropping some. Altogether 110,000 or so clones are present, around 85% being singletons, with the ten largest covering about 12%. The specimen sequenced was peripheral blood. The receptor source for this set is a human donor in a cohort sampled during active COVID-19.

This chain uses TRBV9 with TRBJ2-6; D uncertain. Germline V gene sequence: CDR1 SGDLS, CDR2 YYNGEE. V lost 3 bases and J 4 bases, leaving 17 bases between the germline ends. This CDR3 is built from 17 residues. CDR3 amino acids: CASSAGPQGSGANVLTF. The CDR3 region has the DNA TGTGCCAGCAGCGCAGGCCCCCAAGGTTCCGGGGCCAACGTCCTGACTTTC.

This sequence joins TRBV9 and TRBJ2-3, with 12 bases that match TRBD2. With 0 bases clipped from V and 5 bases from J, the junction kept 7 bases outside the gene matches. CDR1 SGDLS and CDR2 YYNGEE come from the germline V gene. There are 17 residues in the CDR3. As DNA, the CDR3 is TGTGCCAGCAGCGTAGGGGCTACTAGCGGGGGGCTAGATACGCAGTATTTT. Protein product: CASSVGATSGGLDTQYF.

The gene calls are TRBV7-9 and TRBJ2-3, with TRBD1 matching 7 bases. V trimming: 4 bases; J trimming: 7 bases; junction bases outside the gene matches: 2. CDR3 size: 12 residues. Germline V gives CDR1 SEHNR, CDR2 FQNEAQ (reference sequence). CDR3 DNA: TGTGCCAGCAGCTCGACAGGGAATACGCAGTATTTT. Translated: CASSSTGNTQYF.

This sequence joins TRBV2 and TRBJ1-5; 7 bases align to TRBD1. The CDR3 covers 13 residues. Germline-derived CDR1 and CDR2 are SNHLY and FYNNEI. V was clipped by 10 bases and J by 6 bases; unmatched bases: 9. CDR3 in amino acids: CATLGQEGQPQHF. DNA for the CDR3: TGTGCCACCCTAGGACAGGAAGGTCAGCCCCAGCATTTT.

This sequence joins TRBV2 and TRBJ2-3, with TRBD1 matching 8 bases. The CDR3 spans 15 residues. Germline trimming cut 6 bases from V and 2 bases from J; bases unmatched to any gene: 7. CDR1 is SNHLY and CDR2 is FYNNEI in the germline V gene. The CDR3 nucleotides are TGTGCCAGCAGGTTGACAGGGGCATCCACAGATACGCAGTATTTT. Its translation: CASRLTGASTDTQYF.

V is TRBV6-5 and J is TRBJ1-6; 9 bases line up with TRBD1. Germline V lookup: CDR1 MNHEY, CDR2 SVGAGI. Trimming took 5 bases from V and 7 from J; bases not matched to a gene: 3. CDR3 size: 14 residues. Here the CDR3 DNA reads TGTGCCAGCAGTCGGACAGGGGTGAATTCACCCCTCCACTTT. This translates into CASSRTGVNSPLHF.

This chain links TRBV3-1 (or the pseudogene TRBV3-2) with TRBJ1-2; D unclear. The germline CDR1 and CDR2 sequences are LGHDT and YNNKEL (reference sequence). There are 12 residues in the CDR3. V was cut by 4 bases and J by 10 bases, with 13 bases left in between. CDR3 nucleotide sequence: TGTGCCAGCAGCCGCGTAGGACGGGACTACACCTTC. It encodes CASSRVGRDYTF.

The chain uses TRBV4-1 and TRBJ2-1, with 8 bases fitting TRBD2. The ends lost 1 base at V and 2 bases at J; junction bases unmatched: 7. Per the germline V gene, CDR1 is MGHRA and CDR2 is YSYEKL. The CDR3 totals 17 residues. The CDR3 here is CASSQAPGLAAYNEQFF. The CDR3, as DNA: TGCGCCAGCAGCCAAGCTCCTGGACTAGCCGCCTACAATGAGCAGTTCTTC.

The chain combines TRBV9 with TRBJ2-5, with 9 bases that match TRBD2. Germline V gene data show CDR1 as SGDLS and CDR2 as YYNGEE. The CDR3 runs 15 residues. With 4 bases clipped from V and 1 base from J, the junction kept 5 bases outside the gene matches. DNA of the CDR3: TGTGCCAGCAGCCCTAGCGGGGACTTCCAAGAGACCCAGTACTTC. It translates to CASSPSGDFQETQYF.

The CDR3, as DNA: TGTGCCAGTACTGACGGACGGGGGGATTCACCCCTCCACTTT. Its translation: CASTDGRGDSPLHF. The chain employs TRBV19 and TRBJ1-6, with D tentatively TRBD1 (5 bases). Trimming left V 7 bases short and J 8 bases short, with 15 bases between. Germline V gives CDR1 LNHDA, CDR2 SQIVND (reference sequence). The CDR3 is 14 residues long. The variable domain in full, completed from reference TRBV19 and TRBJ1-6, reads DGGITQSPKYLFRKEGQNVTLSCEQNLNHDAMYWYRQDPGQGLRLIYYSQIVNDFQKGDIAEGYSVSREKKESFPLTVTSAQKNPTAFYLCASTDGRGDSPLHFGNGTRLTVT.

The V gene is TRBV7-2, the J gene TRBJ2-5, with 7 positions matching TRBD2. Trimming took 5 bases from V and 5 from J; bases not matched to a gene: 20. This CDR3 has 18 amino acids. Germline assignment: CDR1 SGHTA and CDR2 FQGNSA. The CDR3 protein is CASSPYGGSFGVWETQYF. The CDR3 DNA is TGTGCCAGCAGCCCCTACGGGGGGTCGTTCGGTGTCTGGGAGACCCAGTACTTC. Together with reference TRBV7-2 and TRBJ2-5, the CDR3 gives the full variable domain: GAGVSQSPSNKVTEKGKDVELRCDPISGHTALYWYRQSLGQGLEFLIYFQGNSAPDKSGLPSDRFSAERTGGSVSTLTIQRTQQEDSAVYLCASSPYGGSFGVWETQYFGPGTRLLVL.

CDR3 in amino acids: CASSSTNYGYTF. For the CDR3, the DNA is TGTGCCAGCAGCTCAACTAACTATGGCTACACCTTC. The rearrangement uses TRBV7-2 and TRBJ1-2; D remains unclear. V was pared by 4 bases and J by 0 bases, with 3 bases between. CDR1 and CDR2 from the germline V gene are SGHTA and FQGNSA. This CDR3 contains 12 residues.

V is TRBV19 and J is TRBJ2-7; D might be TRBD2 (6 bases). The CDR3 covers 13 residues. With 9 bases removed from V and 2 bases from J, the gap between germline ends came to 14 bases. Germline loops: CDR1 LNHDA, CDR2 SQIVND (reference sequence). The CDR3 coding sequence is TGTGCCAGCCGTAACGGGGGAACCTACGAGCAGTACTTC. Translated: CASRNGGTYEQYF.

CDR3 region: CATSDSGGTSGGNNEQFF. The CDR3 coding sequence is TGTGCCACCAGTGACTCCGGGGGGACTAGCGGGGGAAACAATGAGCAGTTCTTC. The V call is TRBV24-1, the J call TRBJ2-1; TRBD2 aligns across 14 bases. With 4 bases clipped from V and 5 bases from J, the junction kept 9 bases outside the gene matches. Looked up from germline, CDR1 is KGHDR and CDR2 is SFDVKD. The CDR3 spans 18 residues.

As for this clone: The sample has other DNA sequences that encode this CDR3 too. The CDR3 spells CASSFGSSYNSPLHF. For the CDR3, the DNA is TGTGCCAGCAGCTTTGGCTCCTCCTATAATTCACCCCTCCACTTT. V is TRBV7-2 and J is TRBJ1-6; no clear D. The CDR3 is 15 amino acids. Between the trimmed V and J ends, which lost 3 bases and 0 bases, there was a span of 6 bases. CDR1 and CDR2 (germline): SGHTA, FQGNSA.

The gene calls are TRBV4-2 and TRBJ2-1; weak D call: TRBD1 (5 bases). The CDR3 consists of 15 residues. Trimming took 0 bases from V and 0 from J, leaving 6 bases between them. The V gene's germline CDR1 is LGHNA and CDR2 YNFKEQ. The CDR3 here is CASSQDRVSYNEQFF. The CDR3 DNA is TGTGCCAGCAGCCAAGACAGGGTCTCCTACAATGAGCAGTTCTTC.

The rearrangement uses TRBV28 and TRBJ1-5; TRBD1 agrees at 9 bases. The CDR3 is 16 residues long. J lost 6 bases, V lost 4 bases, and 10 bases had no gene match. Germline CDR1 is MDHEN and CDR2 is SYDVKM. CDR3 DNA sequence: TGTGCCAGCAGTTCGGCGGGACAGGGTAGGGGTCAGCCCCAGCATTTT. This sequence encodes CASSSAGQGRGQPQHF.

The chain uses TRBV27 and TRBJ1-6; 7 bases fit TRBD1. The V gene's germline CDR1 is MNHEY and CDR2 SMNVEV (reference sequence). J lost 3 bases, V lost 7 bases, and 9 bases had no gene match. This CDR3 comprises 16 residues. CDR3 sequence (DNA): TGTGCCAGCACCAGAGACAGGGAATTCTATAATTCACCCCTCCACTTT. Translating gives CASTRDREFYNSPLHF.

As concerns this clone: Germline and junction disagree at one end, which may indicate a read error. The chain joins TRBV24-1 to TRBJ2-3; a possible D gene is TRBD1 (6 bases). CDR3 size: 14 residues. Per germline, CDR1 KGHDR and CDR2 SFDVKD. As DNA, the CDR3 is TGTGCCGCCAGTGACTCTGGACAGCAAGATACGCAGTATTTT. Its protein product is CAASDSGQQDTQYF.

The chain recombines TRBV5-1 with TRBJ2-7; 10 bases fit TRBD1. The CDR3 has 16 residues. The germline gives CDR1 SGHRS, CDR2 YFSETQ. V lost 4 bases to trimming and J lost 4 bases; unmatched junction nucleotides: 11. For the CDR3, the DNA is TGCGCCAGCAGCGTTTCCGCCGGGACAGGGGCGTACGAGCAGTACTTC. Translating gives CASSVSAGTGAYEQYF.

The chain links TRBV2 to TRBJ1-1, with D maybe TRBD1 (5 bases). This CDR3 has 14 amino acids. The V end was cut by 7 bases, the J end by 4 bases, with 16 bases between. Germline CDR1 SNHLY, CDR2 FYNNEI. The CDR3 nucleotides read TGTGCCAGCACCGGAAGCAGTGGGGCCACTGAAGCTTTCTTT. This codes for CASTGSSGATEAFF.

This rearrangement joins TRBV5-1 to TRBJ1-4; D might be TRBD1 (6 bases). CDR1 SGHRS and CDR2 YFSETQ come from the germline V gene. The CDR3 is 15 residues long. Trimming pared 3 bases from V and 1 base from J, leaving 10 bases between. The CDR3 is CASSSTTGTNEKLFF. CDR3 bases: TGCGCCAGCAGCTCAACGACAGGAACTAATGAAAAACTGTTTTTT.